Included here is one T cell receptor (beta chain) sequence, with context. What it binds is unknown. Researchers prepared the TRB cDNA libraries using 5' RACE with UMI labels. For each CDR3 protein, TCRdb gives one entry from its re-call of the 5' RACE reads, without DNA. Recorded for this sample: some 64,000 distinct CDR3 sequences. The data are from a study of CXCR3-negative and CXCR3-positive naive CD8 T cells. Germline V CDR1 and CDR2: SEHNR, FQNEAQ (reference sequence). The CDR3 length is 15 residues. Study-wide results and caveats: From TRB CDR3 properties, TCR strength was inferred; surface CD5 did not differ between naive subsets. The TRB CDR3s that CXCR3-positive naive cells carried were more hydrophobic than those of CXCR3-negative naive cells. Cryopreserved cells partially lost CXCR3 expression, and fresh PBMCs were used in most assays.

The sorter processed each CD8+ T cell subset in triplicate at 250,000 to 300,000 cells apiece. This chain connects TRBV7-9 to TRBJ1-1. This receptor was identified in a human donor in good health. Some clones in this sample may be carry-over from other donors' samples. Input material: naive CXCR3+ CD8+ T cells from blood. Subset denoted: CD45RO-CCR7+CD27+CD95- naive CD8+ T cells expressing CXCR3 (TNR3+). This CDR3 reads CASSLAKSRNTEAFF.